The 22 T cell receptor beta chains reported below all come from one sample, sequenced in a study of regulatory T cells in long-lasting Graves disease. For TCR beta, libraries came from iRepertoire HTBI primers and Arm-PCR of CDR3 regions. TCRdb called the multiplex PCR reads again in MiXCR, with one record for every CDR3 protein. Altogether approximately 400,000 distinct CDR3 sequences are present, approximately 15% being singletons, with the ten largest covering around 17%. Time point described: newly diagnosed GD, antithyroid drugs for less than 3 months. The TCR library was made from RNA extracted from PBMCs. These data are also associated with another study on T cells in Graves' hyperthyroidism and ophthalmopathy.

This material consisted of peripheral blood mononuclear cells (PBMCs), taken at new diagnosis, from a patient treated with antithyroid drugs. These receptors all come from a woman aged 30 to 39 with Graves disease.

The gene calls are TRBV5-1 and TRBJ2-2; 7 bases agree with TRBD1. The CDR3 has 14 amino acids. Per the germline V gene, CDR1 is SGHRS and CDR2 is YFSETQ. V lost 6 bases to trimming and J lost 6 bases; unmatched junction nucleotides: 8. CDR3 loop: CASKEEGGAGELFF. CDR3 DNA: TGCGCCAGCAAAGAGGAAGGGGGCGCCGGGGAGCTGTTTTTT.

This chain joins TRBV3-1 and TRBJ2-7; 16 nucleotides match TRBD2. From germline, CDR1 is LGHDT and CDR2 YNNKEL (reference sequence). The CDR3 totals 18 residues. Trimming took 6 bases from V and 5 from J; bases not matched to a gene: 13. CDR3 protein: CASSRSGLAGGPRHEQYF. The DNA of the CDR3 is TGTGCCAGCAGTCGGTCGGGACTAGCGGGAGGGCCGCGGCACGAGCAGTACTTC.

In its sample, this clonotype was seen a few times. Since a much larger clone is just one base distant, this may be a read error. The rearrangement links TRBV7-9 to TRBJ2-3, with D perhaps assigned TRBD1 or TRBD2 (6 bases each). CDR3 length: 15 amino acids. Trimming cost V 7 bases and J 2 bases, with 16 bases left between them. Per germline, CDR1 SEHNR and CDR2 FQNEAQ (reference sequence). Here the CDR3 DNA reads TGTGCCAGCAACAGAGGGGGGTTGGTCACAGATACGCAGTATTTT. Protein product: CASNRGGLVTDTQYF. The whole variable domain, remainder taken from reference TRBV7-9 and TRBJ2-3, is DTGVSQNPRHKITKRGQNVTFRCDPISEHNRLYWYRQTLGQGPEFLTYFQNEAQLEKSRLLSDRFSAERPKGSFSTLEIQRTEQGDSAMYLCASNRGGLVTDTQYFGPGTRLTVL.

This clonotype was seen ten or more times. For the CDR3, the DNA is TGCAGCGTTGGGGAGCAGTACTTC. It yields the protein CSVGEQYF. V and J are TRBV29-1 and TRBJ2-7; no firm D call. V was pared by 4 bases and J by 7 bases, with 2 bases between. Germline-derived CDR1 and CDR2 are SQVTM and ANQGSEA. The CDR3 runs to 8 residues.

The chain employs TRBV2 and TRBJ1-1, with D tentatively TRBD1 (6 bases). The CDR3 runs to 16 residues. Trimming removed 2 bases at V and 4 bases at J, with 17 bases between. Germline V gene data show CDR1 as SNHLY and CDR2 as FYNNEI. CDR3 protein: CASSETHRGRGTEAFF. CDR3 sequence (DNA): TGTGCCAGCAGTGAAACGCATCGGGGCAGGGGCACTGAAGCTTTCTTT.

This clonotype was counted at least ten times. The rearrangement links TRBV20-1 to TRBJ1-6; a possible D gene is TRBD1 (5 bases). The V end lost 6 bases, the J end lost 7 bases, and 16 bases lay between the germline ends. Germline lookup yields CDR1 DFQATT and CDR2 SNEGSKA (reference sequence). The CDR3 is made up of 14 amino acids. Here the CDR3 DNA reads TGCAGTGCCCCGGGGCAGGGAGGGAATTCACCCCTCCACTTT. Its protein is CSAPGQGGNSPLHF.

In its sample, this clonotype was seen many times. This chain links TRBV5-6 with TRBJ1-1, with a possible D match to TRBD1 (6 bases). The CDR3 is 15 residues long. Germline V gene lookup returns CDR1 SGHDT and CDR2 YYEEEE. Trimming cost V 2 bases and J 0 bases, with 11 bases left between them. CDR3 loop: CASSFGQPMNTEAFF. The CDR3, as DNA: TGTGCCAGCAGCTTTGGACAGCCTATGAACACTGAAGCTTTCTTT.

This clonotype was recorded once. V and J are TRBV27 and TRBJ2-5; 9 bases are shared with TRBD1. The CDR3 loop spans 14 amino acids. Germline V lookup: CDR1 MNHEY, CDR2 SMNVEV (reference sequence). V dropped 3 bases and J dropped 5; count of bases not matched to a gene: 4. CDR3 loop: CASSFGTGYETQYF. CDR3 DNA sequence: TGTGCCAGCAGTTTCGGGACAGGGTACGAGACCCAGTACTTC.

This clonotype showed up many times. The CDR3 spells CASSPSGPPYEQYF. DNA for the CDR3: TGTGCCAGCAGCCCCTCGGGACCCCCCTACGAGCAGTACTTC. This chain joins TRBV5-4 and TRBJ2-7; D may correspond to TRBD1 or TRBD2 (5 bases each). This CDR3 is built from 14 residues. The V end lost 4 bases, the J end lost 2 bases, and 13 bases lay between the germline ends. Germline CDR1 SGHNT, CDR2 YYREEE (reference sequence).

This clonotype was seen more than once but under ten times. This chain uses TRBV28 with TRBJ1-1; possible D gene TRBD1, 5 bases. The CDR3 length is 16 residues. Germline V gene data show CDR1 as MDHEN and CDR2 as SYDVKM. V was shortened by 2 bases and J by 1 base, with 14 bases between the two germline ends. The CDR3 is CASSLNSLGPNTEAFF. DNA of the CDR3: TGTGCCAGCAGTTTAAACTCTTTGGGACCGAACACTGAAGCTTTCTTT.

This clonotype has more than one count but fewer than ten. This chain links TRBV20-1 with TRBJ2-7; 13 positions match TRBD2. Germline V gives CDR1 DFQATT, CDR2 SNEGSKA (reference sequence). V was pared by 5 bases and J by 5 bases, with 15 bases of the junction left unmatched. This CDR3 spans 17 amino acids. CDR3 sequence (DNA): TGCAGTGCTCCCTATACCGGGACTAGCGGGACCCGCCACGAGCAGTACTTC. Translated: CSAPYTGTSGTRHEQYF.

This clonotype has a handful of counts. The V call is TRBV15, the J call TRBJ2-3; 12 nucleotides align to TRBD2. The germline V gene encodes CDR1 LNHNV and CDR2 YYDKDF (reference sequence). The length of the CDR3 is 17 residues. V shed 0 bases and J 5 bases; nucleotides not matched to a gene: 6. The CDR3 DNA reads as TGTGCCACCAGCAGAGATCTAGCGGGAGGGGTGGTAGATACGCAGTATTTT. Translated, it gives CATSRDLAGGVVDTQYF.

This clonotype was picked up many times. The chain carries TRBV15 and TRBJ2-3, with a tentative D call TRBD2 (5 bases). There are 17 residues in the CDR3. The V end lost 5 bases, the J end lost 5 bases, and 23 bases lay between the germline ends. Per germline, CDR1 LNHNV and CDR2 YYDKDF (reference sequence). CDR3 bases: TGTGCCACCAGCCCCTTCGCTTCGCCGGGGAAGGGAGATACGCAGTATTTT. It is translated as CATSPFASPGKGDTQYF. Together with reference TRBV15 and TRBJ2-3, the CDR3 gives the full variable domain: DAMVIQNPRYQVTQFGKPVTLSCSQTLNHNVMYWYQQKSSQAPKLLFHYYDKDFNNEADTPDNFQSRRPNTSFCFLDIRSPGLGDTAMYLCATSPFASPGKGDTQYFGPGTRLTVL.

This clonotype has a count of ten or more. The chain carries TRBV7-9 and TRBJ2-1; D gene ambiguous. Germline-derived CDR1 and CDR2 are SEHNR and FQNEAQ (reference sequence). Trimming removed 3 bases at V and 6 bases at J, with 6 bases between. This CDR3 is 12 amino acids long. CDR3 protein: CASSLTSNEQFF. The CDR3 region has the DNA TGTGCCAGCAGCTTGACGTCCAATGAGCAGTTCTTC.

This clonotype was seen ten or more times. This rearrangement joins TRBV5-4 to TRBJ1-2; a weak D match, TRBD1 (6 bases). The V end lost 1 base, the J end lost 8 bases, and 15 bases lay between the germline ends. Germline lookup yields CDR1 SGHNT and CDR2 YYREEE (reference sequence). The CDR3 length is 14 residues. CDR3 sequence (DNA): TGTGCCAGCAGCTTGCGTACAGGGCGGGAGGGCTACACCTTC. The encoded protein is CASSLRTGREGYTF.

This clonotype was counted only a few times. The chain recombines TRBV12-3 or TRBV12-4 with TRBJ2-5; 7 nucleotides match TRBD1. The CDR3 consists of 15 residues. Trimming removed 6 bases from V and 2 bases from J; junction bases left unmatched: 9. CDR3 DNA: TGTGCCAGCAGCCAACGACAGGGCGGACAAGAGACCCAGTACTTC. Its translation is CASSQRQGGQETQYF.

This clonotype has ten or more counts. The chain recombines TRBV7-2 with TRBJ2-3; no clear D. CDR1 SGHTA and CDR2 FQGNSA come from the germline V gene. The germline V and J ends were trimmed by 5 bases and 0 bases, with 12 bases remaining between them. The CDR3 extends over 15 amino acids. CDR3 region: CASSSIPDSTDTQYF. The CDR3 DNA reads as TGTGCCAGCAGCAGCATACCGGACAGCACAGATACGCAGTATTTT.

At least ten counts were recorded for this clonotype. This sequence joins TRBV12-3 or TRBV12-4 and TRBJ1-6; D uncertain. The V end lost 3 bases, the J end lost 6 bases, and 6 bases lay between the germline ends. This CDR3 comprises 13 residues. CDR3 sequence reads: CASSLNSNSPLHF. CDR3 nucleotide sequence: TGTGCCAGCAGTTTGAATAGTAATTCACCCCTCCACTTT.

This clonotype was detected many times. The V call is TRBV5-1, the J call TRBJ2-3, with 7 nucleotides matching TRBD2. Germline V gene lookup returns CDR1 SGHRS and CDR2 YFSETQ. V was pared by 2 bases and J by 4 bases, with 4 bases of the junction left unmatched. The CDR3 is 14 residues long. CDR3 residues: CASSLLAQPDTQYF. The DNA for the CDR3 is TGCGCCAGCAGCTTACTAGCGCAGCCAGATACGCAGTATTTT.

This clonotype was seen more than once but under ten times. The genes are TRBV5-1 and TRBJ2-2, with 7 bases fitting TRBD1. This CDR3 has 17 amino acids. CDR1 SGHRS and CDR2 YFSETQ come from the germline V gene. Germline trimming cut 3 bases from V and 1 base from J; bases unmatched to any gene: 9. CDR3 loop: CASSSYRNRGNTGELFF. The CDR3 region has the DNA TGCGCCAGCAGCTCCTACAGGAACAGGGGGAACACCGGGGAGCTGTTTTTT. Based on the CDR3 plus reference TRBV5-1 and TRBJ2-2, the full variable domain is KAGVTQTPRYLIKTRGQQVTLSCSPISGHRSVSWYQQTPGQGLQFLFEYFSETQRNKGNFPGRFSGRQFSNSRSEMNVSTLELGDSALYLCASSSYRNRGNTGELFFGEGSRLTVL.

This clonotype was recorded many times. The CDR3 loop is CASSSGGLSYNEQFF. The CDR3 DNA follows: TGTGCCAGCAGTTCCGGGGGCCTCTCCTACAATGAGCAGTTCTTC. The chain combines TRBV27 with TRBJ2-1, with D perhaps given as TRBD1 or TRBD2 (6 bases each). CDR1 and CDR2 (germline): MNHEY, SMNVEV (reference sequence). The V end was cut by 4 bases, the J end by 0 bases, with 10 bases between. The CDR3 contains 15 residues.

This clonotype was recorded many times. J is TRBJ2-1 and V is TRBV11-3; 8 bases are a match to TRBD2. Germline assignment: CDR1 SGHNT and CDR2 YENEEA. The trim removed 0 bases at V and 8 bases at J, leaving 6 bases unmatched. CDR3 length: 15 residues. Here the CDR3 DNA reads TGTGCCAGCAGCTTAGAAGGGACTAGAATCCATGAGCAGTTCTTC. Its protein is CASSLEGTRIHEQFF. Complete variable domain (other parts from reference TRBV11-3 and TRBJ2-1): EAGVVQSPRYKIIEKKQPVAFWCNPISGHNTLYWYLQNLGQGPELLIRYENEEAVDDSQLPKDRFSAERLKGVDSTLKIQPAELGDSAVYLCASSLEGTRIHEQFFGPGTRLTVL.